This record looks at one T cell receptor beta chain sequence and its context. Its antigen is undetermined. This CDR3 spans 14 amino acids. Trimming took 7 bases from V and 2 from J, leaving 15 bases between them. The germline CDR1 and CDR2 sequences are SGHRS and YFSETQ. The data are from a study of lymphopenia after photon versus proton radiotherapy. Repertoires were generated with immunoSEQ multiplex PCR, while TCRdb's copy carries only in-frame clones and drops some. The repertoire holds more than 30,000 clones, with approximately 81% as singletons. Study-wide results and limits: After lymphocyte nadir, photon-treated repertoires showed oligoclonal expansion, especially CD8+ Temra.

The input for sequencing was peripheral blood, taken from a patient treated with photon-based radiotherapy. The TCR sequence derives from a man aged 45 to 65 with gastric cancer. This chain connects TRBV5-1 to TRBJ1-2, with a weak D call TRBD1 (6 bases). DNA of the CDR3: TGCGCCAGCGCTCCCGGACAGCTCAACTATGGCTACACCTTC. Protein sequence: CASAPGQLNYGYTF.